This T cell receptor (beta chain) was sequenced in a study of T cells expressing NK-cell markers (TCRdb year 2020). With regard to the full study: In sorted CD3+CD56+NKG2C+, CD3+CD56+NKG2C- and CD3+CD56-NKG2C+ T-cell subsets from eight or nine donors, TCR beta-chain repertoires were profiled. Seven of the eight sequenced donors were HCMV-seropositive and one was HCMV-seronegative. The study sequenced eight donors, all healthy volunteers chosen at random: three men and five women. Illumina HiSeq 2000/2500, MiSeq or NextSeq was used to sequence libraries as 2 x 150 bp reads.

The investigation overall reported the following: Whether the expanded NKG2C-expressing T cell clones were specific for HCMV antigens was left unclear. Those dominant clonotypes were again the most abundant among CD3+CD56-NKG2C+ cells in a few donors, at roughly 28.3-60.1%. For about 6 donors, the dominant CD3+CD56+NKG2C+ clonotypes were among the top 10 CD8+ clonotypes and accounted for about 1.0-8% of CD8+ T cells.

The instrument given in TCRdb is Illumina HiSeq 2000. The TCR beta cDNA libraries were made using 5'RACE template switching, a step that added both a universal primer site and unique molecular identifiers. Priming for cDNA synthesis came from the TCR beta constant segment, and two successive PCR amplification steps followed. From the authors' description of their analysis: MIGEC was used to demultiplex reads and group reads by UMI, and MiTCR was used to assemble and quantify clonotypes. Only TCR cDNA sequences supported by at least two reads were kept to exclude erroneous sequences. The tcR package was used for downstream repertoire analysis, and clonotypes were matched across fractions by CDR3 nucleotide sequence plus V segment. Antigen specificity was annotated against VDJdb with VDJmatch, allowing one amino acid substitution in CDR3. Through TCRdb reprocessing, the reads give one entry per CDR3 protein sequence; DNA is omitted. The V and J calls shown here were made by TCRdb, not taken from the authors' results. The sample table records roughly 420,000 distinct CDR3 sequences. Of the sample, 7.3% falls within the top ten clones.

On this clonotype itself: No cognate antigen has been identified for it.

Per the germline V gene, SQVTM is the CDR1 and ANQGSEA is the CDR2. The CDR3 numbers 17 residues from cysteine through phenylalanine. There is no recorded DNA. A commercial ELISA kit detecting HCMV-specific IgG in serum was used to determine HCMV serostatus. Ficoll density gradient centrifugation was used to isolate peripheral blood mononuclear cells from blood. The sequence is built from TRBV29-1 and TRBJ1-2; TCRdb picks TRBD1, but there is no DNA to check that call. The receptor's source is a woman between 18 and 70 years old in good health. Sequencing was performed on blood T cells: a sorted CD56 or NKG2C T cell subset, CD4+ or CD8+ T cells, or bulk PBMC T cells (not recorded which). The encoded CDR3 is CISWDRPGTGGESGYTF.